This TCR beta chain originates from a study of T cell responses to AZD1222 COVID-19 vaccine (dated by TCRdb to about 2021). Study-level background: A total of under 250 trial participants underwent TCR sequencing, of whom around 210 had received two doses of AZD1222 and roughly 26 had received two doses of the MenACWY control vaccine. Trial participants were enrolled into age subgroups of 18-55, 56-69 and 70-plus years, which contained 148, 28 and 57 TCR-sequenced participants, respectively.

Notes on this clone: The specificity of this receptor is unknown. No much larger clonotype is one base removed from it; base qualities were not supplied.

The CDR3 regions of human TCRbeta chains were subjected to immunosequencing. For the original study's pipeline: TCRs in the repertoires were compared against a reference library of SARS-CoV-2-specific TCRs that had been generated with the MIRA antigen-specificity platform. Breadth meant the fraction of unique TCRs that were SARS-CoV-2-associated, whereas depth meant the fraction of total T cells that were SARS-CoV-2-associated. Using the MIRA data, every spike-specific TCR was mapped to the spike region that the TCR reacted to and assigned to either a CD4 or a CD8 class. Log10-transformed breadth and depth values were compared by one-way ANOVA with Sidak's multiple comparisons tests. TCRdb took over this immuneACCESS table, retaining in-frame rearrangements with V and J assigned. Such tables are incomplete; in checked studies, under half of the missing clones stem from an unresolved V gene, and the remainder is unexplained. That table is the source of V, J and clone size, and D and trimming were worked out from the DNA. The sample table shows around 170,000 clones, and around 90% are seen once. Around 1.9% of the sample is in the top ten clones.

In light of the paper, this sample's time point label describes: about 28 days (+/-7) after the second vaccine dose. Because spike-specific TCR depth and breadth did not differ between the two schedules, AZD1222 recipients who got a second dose at roughly 4 weeks were pooled with those who got a second dose at roughly 12 weeks. The vaccinee samples were drawn from two UK trials, COV001 and COV002, one of which was a single-blind randomized controlled phase 2/3 trial testing AZD1222 (ChAdOx1 nCoV-19) in healthy adults. For TCRbeta chain sequencing, PBMC samples from trial participants were taken at day 0 and at day 28 after the second dose. On the study overall, not on this receptor specifically: Epitopes outside the regions mutated in the B.1.351 and B.1.1.7 variants were reportedly recognized by nearly half of the unique spike-specific TCRs. Because no day 14 peak-response samples were available, the repertoires could be characterized only after the peak T cell response. The whole spike protein was spanned by vaccine-associated CD4 TCRs, and dominant responses were seen in regions 160-218 and 743-854. Spike-specific TCR breadth and depth rose significantly after two AZD1222 doses compared with day 0 and with MenACWY recipients. Participants were mostly white British, with more females than males. The authors suggested clonal diversity may have been underestimated. Only five to seven AZD1222 recipients were SARS-CoV-2 seropositive at baseline, limiting conclusions about previously exposed vaccinees. In the small 56-69-year group, the increase in depth fell short of significance, most likely because of low power.

Spanning cysteine to phenylalanine, the CDR3 consists of 17 amino acids. This entry keeps only the CDR3 DNA: 51 bases, framed from base 1. The receptor was isolated from an adult who received the AZD1222 COVID-19 vaccine. In this chain, TRBV21-1 is recombined with TRBJ2-5; the table assigns TRBD2, which was not confirmed against the DNA. TRBV21-1 is listed as a pseudogene. Material: peripheral blood, obtained 28 days after the second AZD1222 dose. The CDR3 protein sequence reads: CASSTLRTSGRQETQYF. The nucleotide sequence reads TGTGCCAGCAGCACGCTAAGGACTAGCGGGAGGCAAGAGACCCAGTACTTC.